This T cell receptor beta chain was found in a study of shared clonotypes between healthy human individuals. Whole-study results and caveats: Lower generation probabilities were found for non-shared clonotypes than for those shared by all four donors.

About this clone: Its antigen is unidentified. The CDR3 end shows no conserved phenylalanine or tryptophan, and so a read error is likely. The DNA is left out, because the CDR3 cannot be placed on it with certainty; the CDR3 is given as TCRdb lists it.

For sorted subsets, 200 ng DNA per replicate equaled tens of thousands of T cell genomes. Clones were sequenced by immunoSEQ multiplex PCR, and TCRdb holds only the in-frame ones, with some missing. Altogether over 850,000 clones are present, 70% to 80% being singletons, with the ten largest covering more than 0.5%. This sequence originates from a man between 18 and 29 years old in good health. Some clones in this sample may be carry-over from other donors' samples. The specimen was memory CD4+ T cells from PBMCs. Subset here: CD45RA-negative fraction.

The CDR3 reads CSARDLSEGRV. This chain links TRBV20-1 with TRBJ1-3. The CDR3 is 11 residues long, ends included. CDR1 is DFQATT and CDR2 is SNEGSKA in the germline V gene (reference sequence).